The entry below describes one T cell receptor (beta chain). This receptor's antigen is unknown. No base-level quality is on record; no much larger clone is a single base apart. All donors were healthy Caucasians. The twin cohort comprised three pairs of female monozygotic twins, all aged roughly 18 to 30 years. CD4+ and CD8+ T cell populations were isolated with positive isolation kits from Invitrogen. Germline trimming: 0 bases from V, 7 bases from J; junction bases outside gene matches: 20. The germline V gene yields ENHRY for CDR1 and SYGVKD for CDR2. From the cysteine up to the phenylalanine, the CDR3 has a length of 21 residues. The entry retains the CDR3 DNA only, 63 bases that are in frame from base 1. To prepare the library, 5' RACE was applied. Reads for this sample came from an Illumina HiSeq 2000. A universal primer binding site was added through template switching, and the final cDNA carried a unique molecular identifier so that TCR cDNA molecules could be counted accurately. Specific primers in the conserved constant-segment region were used to synthesize first-strand cDNA for the TCR alpha and beta chains. To control for contamination, every cDNA library carried two barcodes: a SMART-Mk sample barcode plus Illumina barcodes. TruSeq adapter sequences, together with Illumina sample barcodes, were added in two successive PCR steps. TCR alpha and beta cDNA libraries were sequenced on the Illumina HiSeq platform with custom primers. On the study's bioinformatics: MiGEC processed the raw reads to extract unique molecular identifiers, while MiXCR was used to determine the CDR3 positions. For each individual, recombination models were inferred using an EM algorithm with the repgenHMM and IGoR tools. Shared clonotypes were analyzed with the tcR package in R, and sharing was normalized by the product of cloneset sizes. To study raw recombination free of thymic and clonal selection effects, out-of-frame nonproductive sequences were analyzed. Clones were called with MiXCR by TCRdb after fastp trimmed the public reads at Q25, and only in-frame beta chains were retained. Duplicate CDR3 protein sequences are folded into a single record with the most common DNA and genes. The V and J calls reflect TCRdb's pipeline rather than the authors' work. The sample profile shows some 250,000 distinct CDR3 sequences; 5% to 7% of them were found once. The top ten clonotypes cover 14% to 15% of the sample.

This record belongs to a study of identical twins (dated by TCRdb to the mid-2010s). Notes on the research overall: The study deep-sequenced TCR alpha and beta repertoires from monozygotic twins, unrelated adults of various ages and cord blood to test whether fetal clonotypes persist. Replicate twin experiments were performed at different times using different library preparation protocols to rule out contamination.

Results and caveats for the whole study, not just this receptor: In monozygotic twins, recombination models systematically underestimated out-of-frame TCR alpha sharing, but the models matched the sharing seen between unrelated individuals. Because the same donors could not be followed over many years, conclusions were based on cross-sectional statistical analysis. Compared with coincidental sharing between unrelated individuals, an excess of low generation-probability sequences was observed among out-of-frame TCR alpha sequences shared between twins. Zero-insertion analyses could be partly confounded by invariant T cells such as MAIT and iNKT, though diverse VJ usage argued against such confounding for most clonotypes. Abundant cord blood beta clonotypes had fewer insertions, young adult naive repertoires showed a similar but weaker trend, and memory repertoires showed no such trend. A weaker excess of twin sharing was found in beta out-of-frame sequences because the signal-to-noise ratio was lowered by fewer shared sequences.

This same sample was also taken into another study, of T cells expressing NK-cell markers. Taken from the second paper: TCR beta-chain repertoires were profiled in sorted CD3+CD56+NKG2C+, CD3+CD56+NKG2C- and CD3+CD56-NKG2C+ T-cell subsets from eight donors. Seven of the eight sequenced donors were HCMV-seropositive and one was HCMV-seronegative. To restrict sorting to alphabetaTCR-expressing T cells, an anti-gammadeltaTCR antibody was added in several experiments. In six donors, the dominant CD3+CD56+NKG2C+ clonotypes were among the top 10 CD8+ clonotypes and accounted for roughly 1.0-8% of CD8+ T cells. Those dominant clonotypes were again the most abundant among CD3+CD56-NKG2C+ cells in four donors, at about 25-65%. It remained unclear whether the expanded NKG2C-expressing T cell clones were specific for HCMV antigens. The eight sequenced donors were randomly selected healthy volunteers, three men and five women. To determine HCMV serostatus, a commercial ELISA kit was used to detect HCMV-specific IgG in serum. MIGEC was used to demultiplex reads and group reads by UMI, and MiTCR was used to assemble and quantify clonotypes. To exclude erroneous sequences, any TCR cDNA sequence not supported by at least two reads was discarded. The tcR package was used for downstream repertoire analysis, and clonotypes were matched across fractions by CDR3 nucleotide sequence plus V segment. VDJmatch was used to annotate antigen specificity against VDJdb, with one amino acid substitution in CDR3 permitted.

The chain is assembled from TRBV10-3 and TRBJ2-2; TRBD2 lines up with 10 middle nucleotides. The source material was CD8+ T cells sorted from blood. The TCR was taken from a woman younger than 35 in good health. In nucleotides, the sequence is TGTGCCATCAGTGAGTCTTTACTAGCGGGAAAGTGGCCATTCTTCAACGGGGAGCTGTTTTTT. This is translated as CAISESLLAGKWPFFNGELFF.